A selection of T cell receptor beta chains follows, all from one sample in a study of immune evolution from preneoplasia to lung adenocarcinoma. Sequencing was performed with immunoSEQ multiplex PCR; in TCRdb, only in-frame clones are kept and a portion is missing. The sample carries some 4,000 clones, under 80% recorded once. Sequencing was carried out using FFPE minimally invasive lung adenocarcinoma tissue. These receptor sequences come from a person in their 70s with lung adenocarcinoma. The CDR3 runs from the conserved cysteine through the conserved F or W. The D gene is left open where the match is weak. Some rows mark clone size as missing; the rest say once, few, many or name a class of expanded clone.

TRBJ2-7,TRBV28,NA,NA,CASSDRPYEQYF,TGTGCCAGCAGTGACAGACCCTACGAGCAGTACTTC
TRBJ2-7,TRBV11-2,NA,TRBD2,CASSVSGLAGVWEQYF,TGTGCCAGCAGTGTCTCGGGACTAGCGGGAGTTTGGGAGCAGTACTTC
TRBJ2-2,TRBV7-2,NA,TRBD2,CASSSPLAGGNTGELFF,TGTGCCAGCAGCTCCCCCCTAGCGGGGGGAAACACCGGGGAGCTGTTTTTT
TRBJ2-5,TRBV7-2,once,NA,CASSLRGRDMRETQYF,TGTGCCAGCAGTCTTAGGGGCCGGGACATGAGAGAGACCCAGTACTTC
TRBJ1-4,TRBV6-1,NA,TRBD1,CASSVGTGVEKLFF,TGTGCCAGCAGTGTCGGGACAGGGGTGGAAAAACTGTTTTTT
TRBJ2-4,TRBV28,NA,TRBD2,CASSSGRASKNIQYF,TGTGCCAGCAGCAGCGGGAGAGCCTCCAAAAACATTCAGTACTTC
TRBJ2-3,TRBV2,NA,NA,CASEGNTDTQYF,TGTGCCAGCGAGGGAAACACAGATACGCAGTATTTT
TRBJ1-2,TRBV28,NA,NA,CASSLRTSGYTF,TGTGCCAGCAGTTTACGGACTAGTGGCTACACCTTC
TRBJ1-1,TRBV29-1,NA,NA,CSPWAGNTEAFF,TGCAGCCCCTGGGCCGGAAACACTGAAGCTTTCTTT
TRBJ1-2,TRBV4-3,NA,NA,CASSQDTGIWNGYTF,TGCGCCAGCAGCCAAGATACAGGGATTTGGAATGGCTACACCTTC
TRBJ2-7,TRBV2,NA,NA,CASMRQPYEQYF,TGTGCCAGCATGAGGCAGCCCTACGAGCAGTACTTC
TRBJ2-7,TRBV27,NA,TRBD1,CASSLEHRGPLSSYEQYF,TGTGCCAGCAGTTTAGAGCACAGGGGGCCTCTTTCCTCCTACGAGCAGTACTTC
TRBJ2-5,TRBV29-1,few,NA,CSVEGYTSGPQETQYF,TGCAGCGTTGAAGGCTATACCTCCGGGCCACAAGAGACCCAGTACTTC
TRBJ2-1,TRBV20-1,NA,NA,CSADDYNEQFF,TGCAGTGCTGACGACTACAATGAGCAGTTCTTC
TRBJ2-1,TRBV27,NA,TRBD2,CASTPNGGRIYEQFF,TGTGCCAGCACCCCCAACGGCGGGAGGATTTATGAGCAGTTCTTC
TRBJ1-4,TRBV10-2,large,NA,CASSEFRPLTNEKLFF,TGCGCCAGCAGTGAGTTCAGACCCCTAACTAATGAAAAACTGTTTTTT
TRBJ1-2,TRBV6-5,NA,NA,CASSIQQGGGYGYTF,TGTGCCAGCAGTATCCAACAGGGAGGGGGCTATGGCTACACCTTC
TRBJ2-1,TRBV19,NA,TRBD1,CASSIGSPGGFDNEQFF,TGTGCCAGTAGTATAGGATCGCCAGGGGGCTTTGACAATGAGCAGTTCTTC
TRBJ1-2,TRBV10-2,NA,NA,CASSESSGYTF,TGCGCCAGCAGTGAGTCGTCTGGCTACACCTTC
TRBJ2-2,TRBV11-2,NA,NA,CASSLELARTGELFF,TGTGCCAGCAGCTTAGAGCTAGCAAGGACCGGGGAGCTGTTTTTT
TRBJ1-1,TRBV6-6,NA,NA,CASSFSGREGFF,TGTGCCAGCAGTTTCTCCGGTAGGGAAGGTTTCTTT
TRBJ2-5,TRBV7-2,few,NA,CASSSNRVPSQETQYF,TGTGCCAGCAGCTCCAACCGGGTCCCGAGCCAAGAGACCCAGTACTTC
TRBJ2-7,TRBV9,NA,TRBD1,CASSVTGGTDSYEQYF,TGTGCCAGCAGCGTTACAGGGGGTACGGACTCCTACGAGCAGTACTTC
TRBJ2-4,TRBV30,NA,NA,CAWSVGGHAKNIQYF,TGTGCCTGGAGTGTCGGTGGGCACGCCAAAAACATTCAGTACTTC
TRBJ1-1,TRBV18,NA,NA,CASSPGGNTEAFF,TGTGCCAGTTCACCGGGGGGAAACACTGAAGCTTTCTTT
TRBJ1-2,TRBV29-1,NA,NA,CSVHGDSIRGYTF,TGCAGCGTCCACGGAGACAGCATTCGTGGCTACACCTTC
TRBJ1-1,TRBV27,NA,NA,CASSLKTGTSEAFF,TGTGCCAGCAGTCTGAAGACAGGAACATCTGAAGCTTTCTTT
TRBJ2-1,TRBV5-4,few,TRBD2,CASSLVLGTSGRDEQFF,TGTGCCAGCAGCTTGGTGTTAGGGACTAGCGGGAGAGATGAGCAGTTCTTC
TRBJ2-2,TRBV19,few,NA,CASSLNRANTGELFF,TGTGCCAGTAGTTTGAACAGGGCGAACACCGGGGAGCTGTTTTTT
TRBJ2-5,TRBV6-5,NA,NA,CASSYVGHSETQYF,TGTGCCAGCAGTTATGTCGGACATTCAGAGACCCAGTACTTC
TRBJ2-2,TRBV7-2,NA,NA,CASSPAGARSNTGELFF,TGTGCCAGCAGCCCAGCCGGGGCCAGGTCGAACACCGGGGAGCTGTTTTTT
TRBJ1-1,TRBV2,NA,TRBD1,CASLSNRQGGTEAFF,TGTGCCAGCCTCTCAAATCGACAGGGTGGGACTGAAGCTTTCTTT
TRBJ1-4,TRBV28,once,TRBD1,CASSLQGLTNEKLFF,TGTGCCAGCAGCCTACAGGGGTTGACTAATGAAAAACTGTTTTTT
TRBJ2-1,TRBV5-1,NA,TRBD2,CASSLPNSEGRAGQFF,TGCGCCAGCAGCCTACCAAATTCCGAAGGGAGGGCTGGGCAGTTCTTC
TRBJ2-2,TRBV7-2,NA,TRBD2,CGTSGVEGELFF,TGTGGGACTAGCGGGGTGGAGGGGGAGCTGTTTTTT
TRBJ2-6,TRBV30,NA,NA,CAWRSDGYLGANVLTF,TGTGCCTGGAGGTCCGACGGATACCTCGGGGCCAACGTCCTGACTTTC
TRBJ1-3,TRBV19,NA,TRBD1,CASSSGTGYGGNTIYF,TGTGCCAGTTCGTCCGGGACAGGGTATGGCGGAAACACCATATATTTT
TRBJ2-7,TRBV19,NA,TRBD1,CASSRQGGPYEQYF,TGTGCCAGTAGTCGACAGGGCGGTCCCTACGAGCAGTACTTC
TRBJ1-6,TRBV11-3,NA,NA,CASSLGRVIFSPLHF,TGTGCCAGCAGCTTAGGTCGGGTAATCTTTTCACCCCTCCACTTT